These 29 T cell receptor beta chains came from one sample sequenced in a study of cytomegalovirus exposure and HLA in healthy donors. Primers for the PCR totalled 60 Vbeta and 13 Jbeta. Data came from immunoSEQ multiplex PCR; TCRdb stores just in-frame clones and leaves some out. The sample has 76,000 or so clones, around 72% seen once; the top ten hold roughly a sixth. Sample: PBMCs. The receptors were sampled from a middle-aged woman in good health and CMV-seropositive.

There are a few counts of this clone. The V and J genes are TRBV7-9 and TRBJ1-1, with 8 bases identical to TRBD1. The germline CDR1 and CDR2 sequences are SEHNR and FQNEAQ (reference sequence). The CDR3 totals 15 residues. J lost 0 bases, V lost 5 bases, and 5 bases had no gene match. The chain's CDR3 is CASSDRGGVNTEAFF. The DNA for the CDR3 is TGTGCCAGCAGCGACAGGGGTGGGGTGAACACTGAAGCTTTCTTT.

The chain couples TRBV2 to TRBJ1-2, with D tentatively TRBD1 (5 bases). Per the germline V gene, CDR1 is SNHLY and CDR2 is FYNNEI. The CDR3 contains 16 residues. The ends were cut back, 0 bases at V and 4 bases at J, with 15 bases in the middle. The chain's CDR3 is CASSEAMGRGPYGYTF. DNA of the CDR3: TGTGCCAGCAGTGAAGCAATGGGGAGGGGACCCTATGGCTACACCTTC.

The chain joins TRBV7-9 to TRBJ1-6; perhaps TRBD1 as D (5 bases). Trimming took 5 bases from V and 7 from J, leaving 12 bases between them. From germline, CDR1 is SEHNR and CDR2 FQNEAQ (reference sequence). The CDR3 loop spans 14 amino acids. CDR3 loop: CASSAGGGNSPLHF. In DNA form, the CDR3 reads TGTGCCAGCAGCGCCGGGGGAGGCAATTCACCCCTCCACTTT.

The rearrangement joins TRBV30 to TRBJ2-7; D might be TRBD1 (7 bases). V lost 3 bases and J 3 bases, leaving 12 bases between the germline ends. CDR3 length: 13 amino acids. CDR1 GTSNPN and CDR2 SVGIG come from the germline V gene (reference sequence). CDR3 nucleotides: TGTGCCTGGAGCCCAGGGGGGATCTACGAGCAGTACTTC. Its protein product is CAWSPGGIYEQYF. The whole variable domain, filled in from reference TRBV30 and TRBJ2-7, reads SQTIHQWPATLVQPVGSPLSLECTVEGTSNPNLYWYRQAAGRGLQLLFYSVGIGQISSEVPQNLSASRPQDRQFILSSKKLLLSDSGFYLCAWSPGGIYEQYFGPGTRLTVT.

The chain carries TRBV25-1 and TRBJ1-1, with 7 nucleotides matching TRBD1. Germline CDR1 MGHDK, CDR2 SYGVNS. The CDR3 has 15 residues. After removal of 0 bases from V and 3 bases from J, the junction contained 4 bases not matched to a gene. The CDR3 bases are TGTGCCAGCAGTGAATATAACAGGGGTGACACTGAAGCTTTCTTT. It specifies CASSEYNRGDTEAFF.

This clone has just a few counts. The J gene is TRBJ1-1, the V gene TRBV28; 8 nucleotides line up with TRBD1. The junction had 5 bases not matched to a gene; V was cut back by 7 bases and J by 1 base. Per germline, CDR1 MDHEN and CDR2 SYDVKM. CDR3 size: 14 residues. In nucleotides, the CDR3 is TGTGCCAGCACCCTGACAGGGGCGAACACTGAAGCTTTCTTT. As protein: CASTLTGANTEAFF.

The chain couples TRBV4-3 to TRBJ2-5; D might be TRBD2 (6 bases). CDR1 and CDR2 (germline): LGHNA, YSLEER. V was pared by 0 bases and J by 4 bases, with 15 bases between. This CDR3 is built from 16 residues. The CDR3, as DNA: TGCGCCAGCAGCCAAGAGGCGGTGGAGGGTCGAGAGACCCAGTACTTC. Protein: CASSQEAVEGRETQYF.

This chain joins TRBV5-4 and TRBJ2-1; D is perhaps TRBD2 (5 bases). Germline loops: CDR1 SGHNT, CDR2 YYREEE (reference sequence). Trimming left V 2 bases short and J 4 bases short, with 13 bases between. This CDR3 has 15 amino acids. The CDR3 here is CASSFRLLEYNEQFF. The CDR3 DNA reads TGTGCCAGCAGCTTTCGCTTACTAGAGTACAATGAGCAGTTCTTC.

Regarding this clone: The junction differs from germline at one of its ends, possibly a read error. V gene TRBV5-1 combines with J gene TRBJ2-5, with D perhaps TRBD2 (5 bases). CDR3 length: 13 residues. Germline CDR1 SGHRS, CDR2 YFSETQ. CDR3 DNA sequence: TGCGCCAGCAGTGGACTCCACCAGGAGACCCAGTACTTC. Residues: CASSGLHQETQYF. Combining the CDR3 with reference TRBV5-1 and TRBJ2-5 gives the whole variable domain KAGVTQTPRYLIKTRGQQVTLSCSPISGHRSVSWYQQTPGQGLQFLFEYFSETQRNKGNFPGRFSGRQFSNSRSEMNVSTLELGDSALYLCASSGLHQETQYFGPGTRLLVL.

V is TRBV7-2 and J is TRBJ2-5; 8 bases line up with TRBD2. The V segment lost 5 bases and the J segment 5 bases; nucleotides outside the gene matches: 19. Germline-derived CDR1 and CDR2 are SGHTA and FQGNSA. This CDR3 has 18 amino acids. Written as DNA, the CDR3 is TGTGCCAGCAGCCCCGGTTGGGGTAGCGGGAACCATGGGGAGACCCAGTACTTC. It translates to CASSPGWGSGNHGETQYF.

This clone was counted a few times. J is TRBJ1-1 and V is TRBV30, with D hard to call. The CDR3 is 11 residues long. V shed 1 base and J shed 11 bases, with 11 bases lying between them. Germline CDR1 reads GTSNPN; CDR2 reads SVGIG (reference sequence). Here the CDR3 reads CAWSDQVSAFF. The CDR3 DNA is TGTGCCTGGAGTGATCAGGTTTCGGCTTTCTTT.

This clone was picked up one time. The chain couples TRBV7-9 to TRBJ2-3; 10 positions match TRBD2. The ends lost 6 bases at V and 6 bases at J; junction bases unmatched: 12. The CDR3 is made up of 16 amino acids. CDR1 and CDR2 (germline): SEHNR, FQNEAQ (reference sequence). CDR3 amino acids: CASSRDLAGGSDTQYF. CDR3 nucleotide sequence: TGTGCCAGCAGTAGGGATTTAGCGGGAGGTTCCGATACGCAGTATTTT.

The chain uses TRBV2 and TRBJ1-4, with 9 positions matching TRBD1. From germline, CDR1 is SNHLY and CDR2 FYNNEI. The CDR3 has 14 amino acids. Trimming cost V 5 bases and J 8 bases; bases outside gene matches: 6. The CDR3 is CASSSQGAGEKLFF. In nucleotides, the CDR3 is TGTGCCAGCAGTTCACAGGGGGCTGGGGAAAAACTGTTTTTT.

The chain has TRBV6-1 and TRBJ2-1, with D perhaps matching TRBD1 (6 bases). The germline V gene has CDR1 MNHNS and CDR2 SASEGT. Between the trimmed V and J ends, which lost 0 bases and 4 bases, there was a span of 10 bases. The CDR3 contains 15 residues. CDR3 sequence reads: CASSEAGTNYNEQFF. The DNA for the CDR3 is TGTGCCAGCAGTGAAGCCGGGACAAATTACAATGAGCAGTTCTTC.

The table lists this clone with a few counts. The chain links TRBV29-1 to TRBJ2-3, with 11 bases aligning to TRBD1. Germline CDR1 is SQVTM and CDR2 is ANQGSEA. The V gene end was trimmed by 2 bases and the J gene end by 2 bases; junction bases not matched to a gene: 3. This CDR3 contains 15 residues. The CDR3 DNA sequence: TGCAGCGTTGAAACGGACAGGGGGCCCACAGATACGCAGTATTTT. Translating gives CSVETDRGPTDTQYF.

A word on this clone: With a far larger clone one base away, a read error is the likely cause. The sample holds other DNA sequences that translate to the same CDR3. The CDR3: CASSQGGFLYEQYF. The CDR3 nucleotides read TGTGCCAGCAGCCAGGGAGGGTTTCTGTACGAGCAGTACTTC. The chain couples TRBV6-5 to TRBJ2-7, with 7 bases identical to TRBD2. CDR1 and CDR2 (germline): MNHEY, SVGAGI. The CDR3 has 14 amino acids. The J segment lost 4 bases and the V segment lost 6 bases, leaving 9 bases of the junction unmatched.

The CDR3 loop is CASSSVFGVAQYF. The CDR3 DNA reads as TGCGCCAGCAGCTCCGTGTTCGGGGTGGCGCAGTACTTC. The rearrangement joins TRBV5-1 to TRBJ2-7, with TRBD2 as a possible D gene (5 bases). From germline, CDR1 is SGHRS and CDR2 YFSETQ. The CDR3 has 13 amino acids. The V end lost 3 bases, the J end lost 9 bases, and 16 bases lay between the germline ends.

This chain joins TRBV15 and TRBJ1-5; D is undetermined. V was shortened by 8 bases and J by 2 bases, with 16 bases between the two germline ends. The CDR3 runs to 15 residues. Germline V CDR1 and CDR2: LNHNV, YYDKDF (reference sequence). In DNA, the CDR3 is TGTGCCACCGGGTGGGCGGGATTCGGCAATCAGCCCCAGCATTTT. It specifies CATGWAGFGNQPQHF.

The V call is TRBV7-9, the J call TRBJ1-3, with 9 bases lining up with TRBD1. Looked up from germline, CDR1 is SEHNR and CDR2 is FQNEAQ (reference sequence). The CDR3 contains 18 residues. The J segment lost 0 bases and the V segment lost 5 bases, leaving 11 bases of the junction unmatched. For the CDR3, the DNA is TGTGCCAGCAGCCCAGAGACAGGGGGACCTCTCTCTGGAAACACCATATATTTT. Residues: CASSPETGGPLSGNTIYF.

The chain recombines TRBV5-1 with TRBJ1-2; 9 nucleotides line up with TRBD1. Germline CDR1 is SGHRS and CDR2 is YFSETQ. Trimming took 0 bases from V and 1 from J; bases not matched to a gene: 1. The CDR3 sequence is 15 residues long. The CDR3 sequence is CASSLDRGLNYGYTF. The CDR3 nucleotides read TGCGCCAGCAGCTTGGACAGGGGGCTTAACTATGGCTACACCTTC.

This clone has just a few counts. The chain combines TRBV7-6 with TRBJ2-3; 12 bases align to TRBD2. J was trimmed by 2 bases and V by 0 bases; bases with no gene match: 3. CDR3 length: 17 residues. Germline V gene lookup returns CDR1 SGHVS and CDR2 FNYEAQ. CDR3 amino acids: CASSLAGLAGYTDTQYF. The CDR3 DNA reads TGTGCCAGCAGCTTAGCCGGACTAGCGGGGTACACAGATACGCAGTATTTT.

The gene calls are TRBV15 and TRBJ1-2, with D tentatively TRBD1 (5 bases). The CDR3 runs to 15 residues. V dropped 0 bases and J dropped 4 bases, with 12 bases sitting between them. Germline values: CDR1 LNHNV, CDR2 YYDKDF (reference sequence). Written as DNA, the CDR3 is TGTGCCACCAGCAGAGAACGGGGGAGAGTCTATGGCTACACCTTC. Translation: CATSRERGRVYGYTF. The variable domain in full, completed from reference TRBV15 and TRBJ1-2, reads DAMVIQNPRYQVTQFGKPVTLSCSQTLNHNVMYWYQQKSSQAPKLLFHYYDKDFNNEADTPDNFQSRRPNTSFCFLDIRSPGLGDTAMYLCATSRERGRVYGYTFGSGTRLTVV.

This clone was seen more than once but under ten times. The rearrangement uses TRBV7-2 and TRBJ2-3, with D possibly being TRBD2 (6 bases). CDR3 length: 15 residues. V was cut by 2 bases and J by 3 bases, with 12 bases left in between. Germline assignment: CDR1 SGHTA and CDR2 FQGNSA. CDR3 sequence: CASSLKGTQTDTQYF. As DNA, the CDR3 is TGTGCCAGCAGCTTAAAAGGGACTCAAACAGATACGCAGTATTTT.

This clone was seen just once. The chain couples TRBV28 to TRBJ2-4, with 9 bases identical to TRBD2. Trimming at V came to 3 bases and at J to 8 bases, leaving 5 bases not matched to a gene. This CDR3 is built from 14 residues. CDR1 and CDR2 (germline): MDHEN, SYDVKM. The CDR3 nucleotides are TGTGCCAGCAGTTTGGCTAGCGGGAAGGACATTCAGTACTTC. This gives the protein CASSLASGKDIQYF.

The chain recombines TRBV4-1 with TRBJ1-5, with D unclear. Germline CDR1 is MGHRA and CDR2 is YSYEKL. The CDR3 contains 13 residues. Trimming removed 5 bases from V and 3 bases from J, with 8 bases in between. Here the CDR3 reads CASSGSNNQPQHF. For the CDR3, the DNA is TGCGCCAGCAGCGGGAGTAACAATCAGCCCCAGCATTTT.

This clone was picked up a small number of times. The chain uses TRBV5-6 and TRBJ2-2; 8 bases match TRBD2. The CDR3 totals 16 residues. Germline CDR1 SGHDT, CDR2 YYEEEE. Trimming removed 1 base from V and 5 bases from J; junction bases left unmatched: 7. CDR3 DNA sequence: TGTGCCAGCAGCTTGCTGAGCGGGGGTCAGACCGGGGAGCTGTTTTTT. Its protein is CASSLLSGGQTGELFF.

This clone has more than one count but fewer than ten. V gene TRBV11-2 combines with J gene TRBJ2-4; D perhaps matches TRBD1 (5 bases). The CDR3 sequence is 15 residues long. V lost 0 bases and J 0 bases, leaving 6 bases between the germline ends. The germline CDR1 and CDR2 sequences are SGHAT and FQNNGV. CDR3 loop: CASSLDRVAKNIQYF. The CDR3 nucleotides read TGTGCCAGCAGCTTAGACAGGGTAGCCAAAAACATTCAGTACTTC.

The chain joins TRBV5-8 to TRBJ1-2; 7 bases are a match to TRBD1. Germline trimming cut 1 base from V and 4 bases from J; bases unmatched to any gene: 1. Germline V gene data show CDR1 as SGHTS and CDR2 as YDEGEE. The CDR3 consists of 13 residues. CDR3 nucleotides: TGTGCCAGCAGCTTGTCAGGGGGCTATGGCTACACCTTC. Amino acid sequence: CASSLSGGYGYTF.

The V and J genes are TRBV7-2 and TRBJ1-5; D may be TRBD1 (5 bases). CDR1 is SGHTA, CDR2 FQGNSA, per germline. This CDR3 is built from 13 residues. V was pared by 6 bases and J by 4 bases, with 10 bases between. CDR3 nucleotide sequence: TGTGCCAGCAGAGGGGCAGATAATCAGCCCCAGCATTTT. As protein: CASRGADNQPQHF.